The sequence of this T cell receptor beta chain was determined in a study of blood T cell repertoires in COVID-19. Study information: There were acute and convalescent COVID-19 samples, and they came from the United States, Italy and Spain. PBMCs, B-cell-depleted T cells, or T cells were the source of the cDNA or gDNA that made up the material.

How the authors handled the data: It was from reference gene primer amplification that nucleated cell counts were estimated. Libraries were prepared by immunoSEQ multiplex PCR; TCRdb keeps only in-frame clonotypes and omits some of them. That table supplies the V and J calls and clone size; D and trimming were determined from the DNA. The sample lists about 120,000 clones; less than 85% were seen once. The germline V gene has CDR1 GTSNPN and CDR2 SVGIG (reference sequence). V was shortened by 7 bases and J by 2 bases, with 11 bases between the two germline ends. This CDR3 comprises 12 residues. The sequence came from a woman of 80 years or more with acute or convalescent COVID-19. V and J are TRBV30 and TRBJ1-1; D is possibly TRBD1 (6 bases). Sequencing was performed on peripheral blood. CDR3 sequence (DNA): TGTGCCTCCGGACAGTTCAACACTGAAGCTTTCTTT. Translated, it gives CASGQFNTEAFF.